Listed below are T cell receptor beta chains from one sample, sequenced in a study of cytomegalovirus exposure and HLA in healthy donors. Clones were read by immunoSEQ multiplex PCR, and TCRdb kept only the in-frame ones, dropping some. Here the sample spans 70,000 to 85,000 clones, over 60% being singletons. The sample taken for sequencing was PBMCs. These receptors came from a male donor in good health and CMV-seropositive. The conserved cysteine and the conserved F or W are not part of the CDR3 here. Fields, in order: CDR3 length, J gene, V gene, CDR3 protein.

13 TRBJ2-7 TRBV7-9 ASSRLAGETYEQY
13 TRBJ1-5 TRBV6-5 ASSSQGAFNQPQH
13 TRBJ2-3 TRBV7-6 ASSLGLAGADTQY
13 TRBJ1-4 TRBV7-9 ASSSPQAQTEKLF
12 TRBJ2-5 TRBV7-9 ASSLAASQETQY
12 TRBJ2-7 TRBV15 ATSRARGLYEQY
14 TRBJ2-1 TRBV4-2 ASSQGAGGSHNEQF
13 TRBJ2-7 TRBV18 ASSPRQGGSYEQY
14 TRBJ1-3 TRBV11-1 ASSFGVSGLGNTIY
13 TRBJ2-3 TRBV28 ASSLRGGATDTQY
13 TRBJ2-7 TRBV11-3 ASSLDGTSVDEQY
13 TRBJ2-2 TRBV6-5 ASSLGTSNTGELF
13 TRBJ2-2 TRBV30 ACPPSGRVTGELF
12 TRBJ1-1 TRBV9 ASSVRDRNTEAF
13 TRBJ1-2 TRBV7-2 ASSLGPDILGGYT